These 26 T cell receptor beta chains share one sample of origin, sequenced in a study of PD-L1 blockade in urothelial cancer. Sequencing was performed with immunoSEQ multiplex PCR; in TCRdb, only in-frame clones are kept and a portion is missing. Altogether under 55,000 clones are present, around 80% being singletons, with the ten largest covering 3% to 4%. Time point given: pretreatment peripheral blood. This specimen consisted of PBMCs, obtained around atezolizumab (anti-PD-L1) treatment. These receptors were collected from a man in his sixties or seventies with urothelial cancer.

The V gene is TRBV7-3, the J gene TRBJ2-1, with 9 bases matching TRBD2. The CDR3 totals 15 residues. CDR1 is SGHTA, CDR2 FQGTGA, per germline. J gave up 8 bases and V 1 base, and 6 bases lay outside the gene matches. The CDR3 DNA reads as TGTGCCAGCAGCTTAAGGCGGGGGGGCCCGGATGAGCAGTTCTTC. Its translation is CASSLRRGGPDEQFF.

The rearrangement links TRBV10-3 to TRBJ2-2; 8 nucleotides agree with TRBD1. V lost 6 bases, J lost 7 bases, and 7 bases stayed unmatched. The germline V gene encodes CDR1 ENHRY and CDR2 SYGVKD. The CDR3 extends over 14 amino acids. The CDR3 DNA reads as TGTGCCATCAGACCCGGGACAGGTTACGGGGAGCTGTTTTTT. Amino acid sequence: CAIRPGTGYGELFF.

The rearrangement links TRBV18 to TRBJ1-2, with a weak D call TRBD1 (6 bases). With 0 bases removed from V and 8 bases from J, the gap between germline ends came to 16 bases. CDR1 and CDR2 (germline): KGHSH, LQKENI. CDR3 size: 15 residues. The CDR3 protein is CASSPPATGGSGYTF. In DNA, the CDR3 is TGTGCCAGCTCACCACCAGCGACGGGGGGCTCGGGCTACACCTTC.

The gene calls are TRBV28 and TRBJ2-1; weak D call: TRBD2 (6 bases). The germline V gene encodes CDR1 MDHEN and CDR2 SYDVKM. V shed 8 bases and J shed 10 bases, with 24 bases lying between them. The CDR3 is made up of 15 amino acids. CDR3 sequence (DNA): TGTGCCAGCCTGGAGGGCGGGTCGGGACGGCGGGAGCAGTTCTTC. This encodes CASLEGGSGRREQFF.

The chain links TRBV10-3 to TRBJ2-1, with a weak D call TRBD1 (5 bases). Germline V gives CDR1 ENHRY, CDR2 SYGVKD. The CDR3 loop spans 12 amino acids. Trimming stripped 6 bases from V and 15 bases from J, with 18 bases between. The CDR3 DNA reads TGTGCCATCAGCCAGGACAACCTACCGGGGTTCTTC. Its translation: CAISQDNLPGFF.

The CDR3 reads CASSLDGGDSNTEAFF. CDR3 coding DNA: TGTGCCAGCAGCTTAGATGGAGGGGACAGTAACACTGAAGCTTTCTTT. This chain connects TRBV11-2 to TRBJ1-1, with 7 bases identical to TRBD1. From germline, CDR1 is SGHAT and CDR2 FQNNGV. V shed 0 bases and J 2 bases; nucleotides not matched to a gene: 6. The CDR3 consists of 16 residues.

This clone appeared a single time. The chain recombines TRBV7-2 with TRBJ1-5; TRBD1 might be the D (5 bases). The V gene's germline CDR1 is SGHTA and CDR2 FQGNSA. V lost 3 bases and J lost 1, with 10 bases in between. CDR3 size: 15 residues. CDR3 sequence reads: CASSLEGSSNQPQHF. The CDR3 region has the DNA TGTGCCAGCAGCTTGGAGGGGTCAAGCAATCAGCCCCAGCATTTT. The variable domain in full, completed from reference TRBV7-2 and TRBJ1-5, reads GAGVSQSPSNKVTEKGKDVELRCDPISGHTALYWYRQSLGQGLEFLIYFQGNSAPDKSGLPSDRFSAERTGGSVSTLTIQRTQQEDSAVYLCASSLEGSSNQPQHFGDGTRLSIL.

The chain employs TRBV10-3 and TRBJ1-5, with 10 bases aligning to TRBD1. Germline assignment: CDR1 ENHRY and CDR2 SYGVKD. V was clipped by 4 bases and J by 0 bases; unmatched bases: 6. The CDR3 has 17 residues. In DNA form, the CDR3 reads TGTGCCATCAGTGGACAGGGGGCCGGGGATAGCAATCAGCCCCAGCATTTT. It is translated as CAISGQGAGDSNQPQHF.

The chain recombines TRBV5-4 with TRBJ2-3; 7 bases match TRBD2. Germline V gene sequence: CDR1 SGHNT, CDR2 YYREEE (reference sequence). The V and J ends lost 5 bases and 3 bases, in that order; junction bases with no gene match: 9. The CDR3 totals 15 residues. The CDR3, as DNA: TGTGCCAGCAGTCCGGGGGGTAGCGGTACAGATACGCAGTATTTT. Translating it yields CASSPGGSGTDTQYF.

This chain links TRBV7-8 with TRBJ2-5, with TRBD2 matching 10 bases. The CDR3 runs 16 residues. Per germline, CDR1 SGHVS and CDR2 FQNEAQ. The V segment lost 5 bases and the J segment 5 bases; nucleotides outside the gene matches: 11. CDR3 amino acids: CASSIRASGSRETQYF. The CDR3 DNA is TGTGCCAGCAGCATAAGGGCTAGCGGGAGTAGGGAGACCCAGTACTTC.

The rearrangement joins TRBV6-5 to TRBJ1-5, with D possibly TRBD1 on 5 matching bases. CDR3 length: 12 residues. Germline CDR1 is MNHEY and CDR2 is SVGAGI. The V end was cut by 11 bases, the J end by 2 bases, with 10 bases between. The CDR3 DNA reads TGTGCCGCGGGACTGGGCAATCAGCCCCAGCATTTT. This codes for CAAGLGNQPQHF.

V gene TRBV19 combines with J gene TRBJ1-4; D might be TRBD1 (5 bases). Trimming stripped 6 bases from V and 5 bases from J, with 10 bases between. Looked up from germline, CDR1 is LNHDA and CDR2 is SQIVND (reference sequence). The CDR3 has 13 residues. The CDR3 DNA reads TGTGCCAGTAGGCGCGACAGCAATGAAAAACTGTTTTTT. This gives the protein CASRRDSNEKLFF. Filled out from reference TRBV19 and TRBJ1-4, the complete variable domain reads DGGITQSPKYLFRKEGQNVTLSCEQNLNHDAMYWYRQDPGQGLRLIYYSQIVNDFQKGDIAEGYSVSREKKESFPLTVTSAQKNPTAFYLCASRRDSNEKLFFGSGTQLSVL.

The gene calls are TRBV19 and TRBJ2-1; tentative D call: TRBD1 (6 bases). The CDR3 is 16 residues long. The V end was cut by 5 bases, the J end by 7 bases, with 21 bases between. Germline V lookup: CDR1 LNHDA, CDR2 SQIVND (reference sequence). This chain's CDR3 is CASSVTGTPGRNEQFF. In DNA, the CDR3 is TGTGCCAGTAGTGTCACCGGGACACCGGGGAGAAATGAGCAGTTCTTC.

This chain connects TRBV19 to TRBJ2-3, with D uncertain. CDR1 and CDR2 from the germline V gene are LNHDA and SQIVND (reference sequence). The CDR3 loop spans 11 amino acids. Between the trimmed V and J ends, which lost 7 bases and 5 bases, there was a span of 7 bases. The DNA of the CDR3 is TGTGCCAGTAAGGAGAGAGATACGCAGTATTTT. Its protein product is CASKERDTQYF.

This chain joins TRBV27 and TRBJ1-1; TRBD1 might be the D (5 bases). The germline CDR1 and CDR2 sequences are MNHEY and SMNVEV (reference sequence). V lost 2 bases and J lost 1, with 20 bases in between. CDR3 length: 18 amino acids. CDR3 residues: CASSLRQGKVGGNTEAFF. The CDR3 DNA follows: TGTGCCAGCAGTTTAAGGCAGGGTAAAGTTGGCGGGAACACTGAAGCTTTCTTT.

This clone was detected once. The chain carries TRBV7-6 and TRBJ2-7; TRBD1 aligns across 8 bases. CDR3 length: 16 amino acids. J was trimmed by 1 base and V by 2 bases; bases with no gene match: 7. Germline loops: CDR1 SGHVS, CDR2 FNYEAQ. CDR3 residues: CASSLSGGGNSYEQYF. CDR3 sequence (DNA): TGTGCCAGCAGCTTATCAGGGGGCGGGAATTCCTACGAGCAGTACTTC.

The V and J genes are TRBV7-9 and TRBJ2-1, with 14 bases matching TRBD2. Trimming cost V 5 bases and J 7 bases; bases outside gene matches: 10. This CDR3 region has 17 residues. Germline V gene data show CDR1 as SEHNR and CDR2 as FQNEAQ (reference sequence). The CDR3 loop reads CASSRPGTSGGGNEQFF. The CDR3 nucleotides are TGTGCCAGCAGCCGTCCCGGGACTAGCGGGGGAGGGAATGAGCAGTTCTTC.

This chain uses TRBV5-1 with TRBJ2-7, with 7 positions matching TRBD1. The CDR3 totals 19 residues. V was clipped by 3 bases and J by 6 bases; unmatched bases: 24. Looked up from germline, CDR1 is SGHRS and CDR2 is YFSETQ. The CDR3 sequence: CASSYLGLRSTGEKGEQYF. The DNA for the CDR3 is TGCGCCAGCAGCTATCTGGGGCTACGTTCTACAGGGGAAAAGGGCGAGCAGTACTTC. The entire variable domain, with the rest obtained from reference TRBV5-1 and TRBJ2-7, is as follows: KAGVTQTPRYLIKTRGQQVTLSCSPISGHRSVSWYQQTPGQGLQFLFEYFSETQRNKGNFPGRFSGRQFSNSRSEMNVSTLELGDSALYLCASSYLGLRSTGEKGEQYFGPGTRLTVT.

Sample share makes this clone medium-sized. The chain is built from TRBV19 and TRBJ2-1, with TRBD1 identical over 7 bases. V was clipped by 7 bases and J by 6 bases; unmatched bases: 12. The CDR3 totals 15 residues. CDR1 is LNHDA and CDR2 is SQIVND in the germline V gene (reference sequence). The DNA for the CDR3 is TGTGCCAGTATGACCACCACAGGGGTAATCAATGAGCAGTTCTTC. Amino acid sequence: CASMTTTGVINEQFF.

V usage is TRBV9 and J usage is TRBJ1-2; possible D gene TRBD1, 6 bases. The CDR3 spans 13 residues. Trimming shortened V by 2 bases and J by 6 bases, and 11 bases separated the two germline ends. From germline, CDR1 is SGDLS and CDR2 YYNGEE. Here the CDR3 reads CASSVDHRDGYTF. The CDR3 region has the DNA TGTGCCAGCAGCGTTGACCACAGGGATGGCTACACCTTC.

In this sample, this clone turned up once. The chain recombines TRBV7-2 with TRBJ2-2; D is perhaps TRBD1 (5 bases). CDR3 length: 16 residues. From germline, CDR1 is SGHTA and CDR2 FQGNSA. Trimming pared 7 bases from V and 2 bases from J, leaving 17 bases between. This chain's CDR3 is CASTQGTLFNTGELFF. CDR3 nucleotide sequence: TGTGCCAGCACCCAGGGCACTCTATTCAACACCGGGGAGCTGTTTTTT. The full variable domain, its missing parts supplied by reference TRBV7-2 and TRBJ2-2, is GAGVSQSPSNKVTEKGKDVELRCDPISGHTALYWYRQSLGQGLEFLIYFQGNSAPDKSGLPSDRFSAERTGGSVSTLTIQRTQQEDSAVYLCASTQGTLFNTGELFFGEGSRLTVL.

J is TRBJ1-5 and V is TRBV28; D possibly corresponds to TRBD1 (5 bases). CDR1 MDHEN and CDR2 SYDVKM come from the germline V gene. The V and J ends lost 4 bases and 2 bases respectively, with 15 bases between them. CDR3 length: 16 residues. In nucleotides, the CDR3 is TGTGCCAGCAGTTCTATTCGGGGGGTGGGCAATCAGCCCCAGCATTTT. The encoded protein is CASSSIRGVGNQPQHF.

V usage is TRBV5-1 and J usage is TRBJ2-2; D might be TRBD2 (6 bases). V was shortened by 4 bases and J by 1 base, with 32 bases between the two germline ends. The CDR3 spans 22 residues. Germline values: CDR1 SGHRS, CDR2 YFSETQ. The chain's CDR3 is CASSPRPATGTSYLLNTGELFF. The CDR3 nucleotides read TGCGCCAGCAGCCCACGACCCGCCACCGGGACTTCTTACCTTCTGAACACCGGGGAGCTGTTTTTT.

The chain uses TRBV6-6 and TRBJ1-3, with D perhaps matching TRBD1 (5 bases). CDR1 is MNHNY, CDR2 SVGAGI, per germline (reference sequence). The V and J ends lost 4 bases and 0 bases respectively, with 7 bases between them. There are 14 residues in the CDR3. The CDR3: CASSSGGSGNTIYF. The CDR3 nucleotides are TGTGCCAGCAGTTCCGGGGGCTCTGGAAACACCATATATTTT.

This clone occurred once. This rearrangement joins TRBV2 to TRBJ1-1, with 7 bases aligning to TRBD1. CDR1 is SNHLY, CDR2 FYNNEI, per germline. This CDR3 has 14 residues. Trimming removed 5 bases from V and 2 bases from J; junction bases left unmatched: 5. This CDR3 reads CASSTGTVNTEAFF. The CDR3 DNA is TGTGCCAGCAGTACCGGGACAGTTAACACTGAAGCTTTCTTT.

V usage is TRBV27 and J usage is TRBJ2-7, with D possibly matching TRBD2 (7 bases). The CDR3 runs to 15 residues. CDR1 and CDR2 from the germline V gene are MNHEY and SMNVEV (reference sequence). V was shortened by 5 bases and J by 6 bases, with 20 bases between the two germline ends. The CDR3 DNA is TGTGCCAGCAGTCTGGGGGGGCAGGGCATCTCCGAGCAGTACTTC. This codes for CASSLGGQGISEQYF.